The entry below gives a single TCR beta chain sequence along with its context. This sample stems from a study of blood T cell repertoires in COVID-19. As for the study in general: The samples span acute and convalescent COVID-19 from the United States, Italy and Spain.

Germline assignment: CDR1 SEHNR and CDR2 FQNEAQ (reference sequence). V lost 2 bases to trimming and J lost 2 bases, with 21 bases between them. This CDR3 spans 18 amino acids. Clones were read by immunoSEQ multiplex PCR, and TCRdb kept only the in-frame ones, dropping some. The sample lists roughly 250,000 clones, around nine tenths occurring once. Those who participated ranged in age from roughly 18 to 100 years and resided in 20 to 30 US areas. Which cohort a participant joined came from the clinical history participants gave. Each recovered donor of Cohort 3 presented with two negative PCRs, clearance, or symptom resolution.

The gene calls are TRBV7-9 and TRBJ1-1, with D unclear. The TCR originated in a woman aged 18-30 years who had recovered from COVID-19. Material for sequencing was PBMCs or T cells enriched from blood (not recorded which). CDR3 residues: CASSLFSSWQKVNTEAFF. The CDR3 coding sequence is TGTGCCAGCAGCTTATTCTCTTCTTGGCAGAAAGTTAACACTGAAGCTTTCTTT.